The 27 T cell receptor beta chains in this list originate from one sample, sequenced in a study of response to subunit inactivated influenza vaccine (dated by TCRdb to the late 2010s). Receptor amplification or capture employed RT-PCR. Sequencing relied on an Illumina HiSeq 2500. TCRdb took the public reads, trimmed them with fastp at Q25, ran MiXCR for clone calling and kept in-frame beta chains. Every CDR3 protein is listed once, alongside the most common genes and DNA of its rows. This sample gives just under 550,000 distinct CDR3 sequences in total; under 25% of them show up just once. The top ten constitute about 3% of the sample. This sample was also put to use in a study of T cells expressing NK-cell markers. As the second paper documents: 5'RACE template switching, by which a universal primer site and unique molecular identifiers were added, was used to make TCR beta cDNA libraries.

The sample was CD4+ T cells sorted from PBMCs, taken 11 to 12 days after vaccination. The receptor set was obtained from a man aged 50 to 60 who received an inactivated influenza vaccine. Donor details come from another sample of the same person, matched by shared clones.

V gene TRBV6-2 or TRBV6-3 combines with J gene TRBJ2-5, with 10 bases matching TRBD2. The CDR3 loop spans 15 amino acids. CDR1 and CDR2 (germline): MNHEY, SVGEGT. The junction had 9 bases not matched to a gene; V was cut back by 5 bases and J by 6 bases. The DNA for the CDR3 is TGTGCCAGCAGTGGGGGACTAGCGACAAGGAAGACCCAGTACTTC. This gives the protein CASSGGLATRKTQYF.

This clonotype has just a few counts. This chain joins TRBV7-9 and TRBJ2-7; D uncertain. Germline V lookup: CDR1 SEHNR, CDR2 FQNEAQ (reference sequence). This CDR3 region has 15 residues. V was cut by 1 base and J by 0 bases, with 10 bases left in between. Here the CDR3 DNA reads TGTGCCAGCAGCTTAGGGGTCTCCCCCTCCTACGAGCAGTACTTC. This translates into CASSLGVSPSYEQYF.

The chain joins TRBV6-5 to TRBJ1-1; a weak D match, TRBD1 (5 bases). Trimming stripped 5 bases from V and 1 base from J, with 17 bases between. CDR3 length: 16 amino acids. The germline V gene has CDR1 MNHEY and CDR2 SVGAGI. As DNA, the CDR3 is TGTGCCAGCAGTAACCCCCGGGGGGGGTCGAACACTGAAGCTTTCTTT. Translation gives CASSNPRGGSNTEAFF.

This clonotype was recorded a few times. This chain links TRBV4-1 with TRBJ2-7; D possibly corresponds to TRBD1 (6 bases). The CDR3 covers 17 residues. V shed 0 bases and J shed 5 bases, with 20 bases lying between them. Germline assignment: CDR1 MGHRA and CDR2 YSYEKL. The CDR3 coding sequence is TGCGCCAGCAGCCAAGAGCCCCGGACAGTTTTTAGGGACGAGCAGTACTTC. It encodes CASSQEPRTVFRDEQYF.

This clonotype was counted between two and nine times. This chain joins TRBV24-1 and TRBJ2-3, with TRBD1 as a possible D gene (6 bases). The CDR3 has 14 residues. V was clipped by 2 bases and J by 1 base, with 6 bases between them. The germline CDR1 and CDR2 sequences are KGHDR and SFDVKD. CDR3 sequence reads: CATSDSGGTDTQYF. In nucleotides, the CDR3 is TGTGCCACCAGTGATTCAGGGGGCACAGATACGCAGTATTTT.

The genes are TRBV5-1 and TRBJ2-3, with 12 bases identical to TRBD2. CDR3 length: 17 amino acids. Germline lookup yields CDR1 SGHRS and CDR2 YFSETQ. V shed 7 bases, J shed 0 bases, and the junction held 9 bases outside the gene matches. The CDR3 nucleotides are TGCGCCAGCCCCTTAAGGACTAGCGGGGTGAGCACAGATACGCAGTATTTT. Protein: CASPLRTSGVSTDTQYF.

The rearrangement joins TRBV10-3 to TRBJ2-1; 12 bases align to TRBD2. This CDR3 comprises 13 residues. CDR1 ENHRY and CDR2 SYGVKD come from the germline V gene. The V and J ends lost 7 bases and 12 bases, in that order; junction bases with no gene match: 7. Here the CDR3 DNA reads TGTGCCATCACTACGACTAGCGGGGGACGGCAGTTCTTC. This codes for CAITTTSGGRQFF.

This clonotype occurred a few times. This rearrangement joins TRBV7-2 to TRBJ2-4, with no clear D. CDR3 length: 13 amino acids. V was pared by 3 bases and J by 7 bases, with 10 bases between. Germline CDR1 and CDR2: SGHTA and FQGNSA. The CDR3 DNA reads TGTGCCAGCAGCTTTAGGGCCCTGAACATTCAGTACTTC. Amino acids: CASSFRALNIQYF. Full variable domain (missing parts from reference TRBV7-2 and TRBJ2-4): GAGVSQSPSNKVTEKGKDVELRCDPISGHTALYWYRQSLGQGLEFLIYFQGNSAPDKSGLPSDRFSAERTGGSVSTLTIQRTQQEDSAVYLCASSFRALNIQYFGAGTRLSVL.

This clonotype was observed at least ten times. The rearrangement uses TRBV29-1 and TRBJ2-1, with D perhaps given as TRBD1 or TRBD2 (6 bases each). CDR1 is SQVTM, CDR2 ANQGSEA, per germline. The CDR3 is 11 amino acids. V lost 7 bases, J lost 7 bases, and 11 bases lay in between. CDR3: CSGAGQNEQFF. The CDR3 nucleotides read TGCAGCGGCGCGGGACAAAATGAGCAGTTCTTC.

The sample holds a few counts of this clonotype. V is TRBV4-3 and J is TRBJ1-4; 9 bases agree with TRBD1. V shed 0 bases and J 5 bases; nucleotides not matched to a gene: 4. Germline V gene data show CDR1 as LGHNA and CDR2 as YSLEER. The CDR3 spans 16 residues. The DNA for the CDR3 is TGCGCCAGCAGCCAAGATCGGGGGACAGGGAATGAAAAACTGTTTTTT. As protein: CASSQDRGTGNEKLFF.

This CDR3 reads CAITSYAQETQYF. The CDR3 nucleotides read TGTGCCATCACCTCCTATGCCCAAGAGACCCAGTACTTC. This chain joins TRBV28 and TRBJ2-5, with no clear D. This CDR3 is built from 13 residues. Germline CDR1 and CDR2: MDHEN and SYDVKM. Between the trimmed V and J ends, which lost 10 bases and 1 base, there was a span of 13 bases.

The genes are TRBV7-8 and TRBJ2-1; 10 nucleotides match TRBD2. Germline assignment: CDR1 SGHVS and CDR2 FQNEAQ. This CDR3 is built from 18 residues. J lost 3 bases, V lost 2 bases, and 10 bases had no gene match. CDR3 region: CASSLSLAGAPLYNEQFF. For the CDR3, the DNA is TGTGCCAGCAGCTTAAGCCTAGCGGGGGCTCCCCTCTACAATGAGCAGTTCTTC.

The chain is built from TRBV29-1 and TRBJ2-2, with 8 bases aligning to TRBD1. J was trimmed by 0 bases and V by 5 bases; bases with no gene match: 2. The CDR3 sequence is 14 residues long. Germline CDR1 SQVTM, CDR2 ANQGSEA. CDR3 protein: CSVLRGPNTGELFF. Written as DNA, the CDR3 is TGCAGCGTTCTCAGGGGGCCGAACACCGGGGAGCTGTTTTTT.

This clonotype was seen only a few times. This rearrangement joins TRBV7-2 to TRBJ2-1; the D gene is possibly TRBD2 (6 bases). The V and J ends lost 2 bases and 10 bases respectively, with 21 bases between them. The CDR3 spans 16 residues. Looked up from germline, CDR1 is SGHTA and CDR2 is FQGNSA. CDR3 amino acids: CASSLLSGLRGGEQFF. Here the CDR3 DNA reads TGTGCCAGCAGCTTACTCTCAGGCCTCCGTGGGGGGGAGCAGTTCTTC.

The chain combines TRBV29-1 with TRBJ2-7; 7 nucleotides agree with TRBD1. Germline CDR1 SQVTM, CDR2 ANQGSEA. The CDR3 covers 14 residues. J gave up 0 bases and V 6 bases, and 8 bases lay outside the gene matches. The CDR3 DNA reads as TGCAGCGTAACTGAAGGGACAGCCTCCTACGAGCAGTACTTC. Protein sequence: CSVTEGTASYEQYF.

This clonotype was counted ten times or more. This chain's CDR3 is CASSSADTQYF. CDR3 DNA sequence: TGTGCCTCCTCATCCGCCGATACGCAGTATTTT. The chain is built from TRBV5-6 and TRBJ2-3; D call uncertain. CDR3 length: 11 residues. Germline values: CDR1 SGHDT, CDR2 YYEEEE. The germline V and J ends were trimmed by 10 bases and 6 bases, with 12 bases remaining between them.

The J gene is TRBJ2-5, the V gene TRBV6-1; the match to TRBD2 covers 9 bases. V shed 7 bases and J 7 bases; nucleotides not matched to a gene: 7. In germline, CDR1 is MNHNS, CDR2 SASEGT. The CDR3 extends over 13 amino acids. CDR3: CASTRTSEGTQYF. As DNA, the CDR3 is TGTGCCAGCACCAGGACTAGCGAGGGGACCCAGTACTTC.

This clonotype was found a few times. The rearrangement joins TRBV10-3 to TRBJ2-1; the D call may be TRBD1 or TRBD2 (5 bases each). The CDR3 extends over 15 amino acids. Germline values: CDR1 ENHRY, CDR2 SYGVKD. Trimming removed 3 bases from V and 5 bases from J, with 14 bases in between. CDR3 DNA: TGTGCCATCAGTGACCCTGGGGACCTCAACAATGAGCAGTTCTTC. Protein: CAISDPGDLNNEQFF.

This clonotype occurred a few times. The gene calls are TRBV7-9 and TRBJ2-2; D is possibly TRBD2 (6 bases). Per the germline V gene, CDR1 is SEHNR and CDR2 is FQNEAQ (reference sequence). Trimming removed 5 bases from V and 5 bases from J, with 18 bases in between. The CDR3 has 16 residues. The CDR3 loop is CASSGSGGSRTGELFF. The CDR3 DNA is TGTGCCAGCAGCGGTAGCGGTGGTTCCAGGACCGGGGAGCTGTTTTTT.

There are many counts of this clonotype. This sequence joins TRBV3-1 and TRBJ1-2, with 7 bases identical to TRBD1. V lost 4 bases and J lost 2; bases outside the gene matches: 7. This CDR3 comprises 15 residues. Per the germline V gene, CDR1 is LGHDT and CDR2 is YNNKEL (reference sequence). The CDR3 is CASSPTRGVNYGYTF. CDR3 DNA sequence: TGTGCCAGCAGCCCCACCAGGGGGGTGAACTATGGCTACACCTTC.

This clonotype showed up just a few times. The V gene is TRBV7-8, the J gene TRBJ2-5; D perhaps matches TRBD1 (6 bases). From germline, CDR1 is SGHVS and CDR2 FQNEAQ. The CDR3 contains 15 residues. V dropped 1 base and J dropped 4 bases, with 13 bases sitting between them. CDR3 loop: CASSLVGQSGETQYF. The DNA of the CDR3 is TGTGCCAGCAGCTTAGTCGGACAGTCGGGAGAGACCCAGTACTTC. Supplemented by reference TRBV7-8 and TRBJ2-5, the full variable domain reads GAGVSQSPRYKVAKRGQDVALRCDPISGHVSLFWYQQALGQGPEFLTYFQNEAQLDKSGLPSDRFFAERPEGSVSTLKIQRTQQEDSAVYLCASSLVGQSGETQYFGPGTRLLVL.

V is TRBV3-1 and J is TRBJ2-5, with D uncertain. Germline assignment: CDR1 LGHDT and CDR2 YNNKEL (reference sequence). CDR3 length: 13 residues. V was cut by 1 base and J by 2 bases, with 5 bases left in between. The CDR3 DNA sequence: TGTGCCAGCAGCCAAGGGGTACAAGAGACCCAGTACTTC. This codes for CASSQGVQETQYF.

The rearrangement joins TRBV10-2 to TRBJ2-1, with D possibly matching TRBD2 (7 bases). CDR3 length equals 14 residues. Trimming left V 6 bases short and J 9 bases short, with 18 bases between. CDR1 and CDR2 (germline): WSHSY, SAAADI. The CDR3 DNA reads TGCGCCAGCAGGAACTACCAGGGGAGGGCTGAGCAGTTCTTC. Residues: CASRNYQGRAEQFF.

This clonotype was recorded at least ten times. This chain links TRBV7-2 with TRBJ1-1; maybe TRBD1 (5 bases). The germline gives CDR1 SGHTA, CDR2 FQGNSA. The ends were cut back, 2 bases at V and 4 bases at J, with 11 bases in the middle. This CDR3 contains 14 residues. The CDR3 is CASSLLSGLTEAFF. CDR3 coding DNA: TGTGCCAGCAGCTTACTTTCAGGGCTCACTGAAGCTTTCTTT. The full variable domain, its missing parts supplied by reference TRBV7-2 and TRBJ1-1, is GAGVSQSPSNKVTEKGKDVELRCDPISGHTALYWYRQSLGQGLEFLIYFQGNSAPDKSGLPSDRFSAERTGGSVSTLTIQRTQQEDSAVYLCASSLLSGLTEAFFGQGTRLTVV.

This clonotype was picked up a small number of times. The V and J genes are TRBV14 and TRBJ2-1, with D hard to call. The CDR3 sequence is 12 residues long. Trimming removed 3 bases at V and 5 bases at J, with 5 bases between. Germline CDR1 reads SGHDN; CDR2 reads FVKESK. The CDR3 DNA reads as TGTGCCAGCAGCCAGGTGAACAATGAGCAGTTCTTC. This gives the protein CASSQVNNEQFF. Complete variable domain (other parts from reference TRBV14 and TRBJ2-1): EAGVTQFPSHSVIEKGQTVTLRCDPISGHDNLYWYRRVMGKEIKFLLHFVKESKQDESGMPNNRFLAERTGGTYSTLKVQPAELEDSGVYFCASSQVNNEQFFGPGTRLTVL.

This chain connects TRBV30 to TRBJ1-1; possible D gene TRBD1, 5 bases. Germline CDR1 GTSNPN, CDR2 SVGIG (reference sequence). V was trimmed by 0 bases and J by 11 bases, leaving 16 bases between them. The CDR3 is 13 residues long. The CDR3 DNA follows: TGTGCCTGGAGTGTTGAAACAGGATGGGCGGCTTTCTTT. It codes for CAWSVETGWAAFF.

This clonotype was picked up a small number of times. The V call is TRBV21-1, the J call TRBJ2-3; TRBD1, the D gene given by the table, was not confirmed from the DNA. TRBV21-1 is described as a pseudogene. The CDR3 sequence is 18 residues long. The CDR3 DNA sequence: TGTGCCAGCAGCACTTGGACAGGCCTCCTTACCAGCACAGATACGCAGTATTTT. Its protein product is CASSTWTGLLTSTDTQYF.